This TCR beta chain stems from a study of cytomegalovirus exposure and HLA in healthy donors. Looking at the study overall: Caucasian-associated ancestry cluster membership applied to approximately 81% of around 400 genotyped donors.

PCR amplification relied on 60 Vbeta primers (plus 13 Jbeta primers). Generated by immunoSEQ multiplex PCR, the TCRdb table keeps only in-frame clones and is missing some. The sample yields approximately 190,000 clones, approximately 88% seen once. With regard to this clone: The antigen remains unidentified. One end of the junction is discordant with germline, which a read error may explain. Other DNA sequences in this sample translate to the same CDR3.

Study-level results: A later look showed TCR association rates differing by HLA locus, highest for DRB1 and lowest for HLA-C. Later work found most CMV-associated TCR beta chains apparently HLA-restricted. The classifier was said to identify cytomegalovirus status with high specificity and sensitivity.

Germline CDR1 and CDR2: SGDLS and YYNGEE. This CDR3 has 15 amino acids. Input material: PBMCs. This TCR came from a woman aged 45-60 years in good health and CMV-seropositive. The chain combines TRBV9 with TRBJ1-2; a weak D match, TRBD1 (6 bases). The CDR3 sequence is CASSAGERLGYGYTF. The CDR3 bases are TGTGCCAGCAGCGCAGGGGAACGGCTGGGTTATGGCTATACCTTC.